This passage covers 29 T cell receptor beta chains from one sample sequenced in a study of blood T cells in healthy people across ages. Together with a sample-barcoded 5' primer, a J-beta primer mix was included in a second PCR lasting 7 to 11 cycles. Each CDR3 protein gets one entry after TCRdb re-called the 5' RACE reads with MiXCR. The data hold 540,000 or so distinct CDR3 sequences, with less than 60% observed a single time. The sequencing sample was made of blood. The origin of the receptors is a man older than 75 in good health.

Of note for this clonotype: A read error may account for a junction end that differs from germline. This chain joins TRBV10-3 and TRBJ2-1; 9 bases match TRBD2. The germline V gene encodes CDR1 ENHRY and CDR2 SYGVKD. The CDR3 is 15 amino acids. CDR3 DNA sequence: TGTGCCATCAGTACCTCTAGCGGGGACTACAATGGGCAGTTCTTC. This sequence encodes CAISTSSGDYNGQFF.

In this sample, this clonotype turned up a few times. It may be a read error: a sequence one base away is much more abundant. The chain links TRBV6-5 to TRBJ2-5, with 7 bases aligning to TRBD1. Trimming at V came to 6 bases and at J to 1 base, leaving 5 bases not matched to a gene. Germline assignment: CDR1 MNHEY and CDR2 SVGAGI. The CDR3 spans 14 residues. The CDR3 loop reads CASRGDRTQETQYF. For the CDR3, the DNA is TGTGCCAGCAGGGGGGACAGAACCCAAGAGACCCAGTACTTC.

The chain combines TRBV7-2 with TRBJ2-5; no firm D call. The V end was cut by 5 bases, the J end by 11 bases, with 21 bases between. The CDR3 runs to 14 residues. The germline V gene has CDR1 SGHTA and CDR2 FQGNSA. Written as DNA, the CDR3 is TGTGCCAGCAGCGATGGAAGGATATACAATGAGCAGTACTTC. This codes for CASSDGRIYNEQYF.

V usage is TRBV5-1 and J usage is TRBJ2-3; D is unclear. The V gene's germline CDR1 is SGHRS and CDR2 YFSETQ. V lost 0 bases to trimming and J lost 0 bases, with 11 bases between them. The CDR3 covers 16 residues. CDR3 bases: TGCGCCAGCAGCTTGGACCAGGACCCTAGCACAGATACGCAGTATTTT. This sequence encodes CASSLDQDPSTDTQYF.

This clonotype was counted a single time. The chain has TRBV6-2 or TRBV6-3 and TRBJ2-2, with 7 bases that match TRBD2. J was trimmed by 5 bases and V by 5 bases; bases with no gene match: 5. Germline loops: CDR1 MNHEY, CDR2 SVGEGT. The CDR3 consists of 14 residues. The CDR3 reads CASSGERDTGELFF. Here the CDR3 DNA reads TGTGCCAGCAGTGGCGAGCGGGATACCGGGGAGCTGTTTTTT.

The rearrangement uses TRBV20-1 and TRBJ1-1, with D possibly matching TRBD1 (5 bases). The length of the CDR3 is 14 residues. The V end was cut by 3 bases, the J end by 5 bases, with 16 bases between. CDR1 DFQATT and CDR2 SNEGSKA come from the germline V gene (reference sequence). The CDR3 reads CSARWGSEGTEAFF. DNA of the CDR3: TGCAGTGCTAGGTGGGGCTCCGAGGGGACTGAAGCTTTCTTT.

V is TRBV29-1 and J is TRBJ2-3; 11 nucleotides align to TRBD2. In germline, CDR1 is SQVTM, CDR2 ANQGSEA. J lost 4 bases, V lost 4 bases, and 16 bases had no gene match. CDR3 size: 18 residues. The CDR3 loop is CSVVPLRLTSGGADTQYF. The DNA of the CDR3 is TGCAGCGTTGTCCCCCTCCGTCTTACTAGCGGGGGAGCAGATACGCAGTATTTT.

The rearrangement links TRBV7-2 to TRBJ2-1; D gene ambiguous. The CDR3 consists of 12 residues. From germline, CDR1 is SGHTA and CDR2 FQGNSA. V lost 1 base to trimming and J lost 8 bases, with 6 bases between them. The CDR3 protein is CASSLERHEQFF. In DNA form, the CDR3 reads TGTGCCAGCAGCTTAGAGCGCCATGAGCAGTTCTTC.

Concerning this clonotype: Since a much larger clone is just one base distant, this may be a read error. This chain links TRBV27 with TRBJ2-7; TRBD1 is a possible D gene (5 bases). Germline V CDR1 and CDR2: MNHEY, SMNVEV (reference sequence). The CDR3 length is 12 residues. V lost 6 bases to trimming and J lost 4 bases, with 10 bases between them. CDR3 coding DNA: TGTGCCAGCAGGTTAAAGGGGTACGAGCAGTACTTC. This translates into CASRLKGYEQYF.

Notes on this clonotype: A junction boundary mismatches the germline segment, possibly from a read error. The rearrangement links TRBV7-9 to TRBJ1-2; unclear D gene. Germline V gene lookup returns CDR1 SEHNR and CDR2 FQNEAQ (reference sequence). This CDR3 comprises 12 residues. In DNA, the CDR3 is TGTTCCAGCAGCCAAACTGAGTATGGCTACACCTTC. Its translation: CSSSQTEYGYTF.

On this clonotype: A read error is possible here, since a much larger clone lies one base away. This rearrangement joins TRBV29-1 to TRBJ2-1; 8 nucleotides line up with TRBD2. V lost 7 bases, J lost 4 bases, and 12 bases stayed unmatched. The CDR3 loop spans 15 amino acids. Germline loops: CDR1 SQVTM, CDR2 ANQGSEA. CDR3 sequence reads: CSARTGGGQYNEQFF. CDR3 DNA: TGCAGCGCCCGGACTGGCGGGGGGCAATACAATGAGCAGTTCTTC.

This sequence joins TRBV9 and TRBJ2-3; 9 bases map to TRBD2. CDR1 SGDLS and CDR2 YYNGEE come from the germline V gene. The J segment lost 6 bases and the V segment lost 0 bases, leaving 8 bases of the junction unmatched. CDR3 size: 16 residues. CDR3 amino acids: CASSVVIAGEGDTQYF. In DNA, the CDR3 is TGTGCCAGCAGCGTAGTGATAGCGGGAGAAGGGGATACGCAGTATTTT.

Comments on this clonotype: At one end the junction does not follow the germline gene, possibly because of a read error. This rearrangement joins TRBV12-3 or TRBV12-4 to TRBJ2-3; unclear D gene. This CDR3 contains 12 residues. The CDR3 DNA follows: TGTGCCAGCAGTATTAGCACAGATACGCGGTATTTT. This encodes CASSISTDTRYF.

The chain uses TRBV20-1 and TRBJ2-5; D unclear. Germline CDR1 is DFQATT and CDR2 is SNEGSKA (reference sequence). This CDR3 spans 17 amino acids. With 2 bases removed from V and 2 bases from J, the gap between germline ends came to 21 bases. CDR3 DNA: TGCAGTGCTAGACCGCCTGCGGCAGTGGGAATACAAGAGACCCAGTACTTC. This gives the protein CSARPPAAVGIQETQYF.

This clonotype was picked up a small number of times. This chain connects TRBV20-1 to TRBJ2-3; TRBD2 matches at 8 bases. The J segment lost 3 bases and the V segment lost 2 bases, leaving 4 bases of the junction unmatched. CDR1 and CDR2 from the germline V gene are DFQATT and SNEGSKA (reference sequence). This CDR3 spans 14 amino acids. CDR3: CSARPGLETDTQYF. The CDR3, as DNA: TGCAGTGCTAGACCGGGACTAGAGACAGATACGCAGTATTTT.

The V gene is TRBV7-9, the J gene TRBJ1-1, with 8 positions matching TRBD1. The CDR3 has 15 residues. CDR1 SEHNR and CDR2 FQNEAQ come from the germline V gene (reference sequence). The junction had 9 bases not matched to a gene; V was cut back by 3 bases and J by 6 bases. CDR3 protein: CASSLRTGPRAEAFF. In DNA, the CDR3 is TGTGCCAGCAGCTTGCGGACAGGGCCTCGCGCTGAAGCTTTCTTT.

Concerning this clonotype: One junction end disagrees with the germline gene, perhaps due to a read error. The chain links TRBV6-6 to TRBJ1-2; the D gene is possibly TRBD1 (5 bases). Germline CDR1 is MNHNY and CDR2 is SVGAGI (reference sequence). This CDR3 contains 16 residues. The DNA of the CDR3 is TGTGCCAGCAGCACTAGGGACCCCTCCCTTAACTATGGCAACACCTTC. This translates into CASSTRDPSLNYGNTF.

The chain links TRBV12-3 or TRBV12-4 to TRBJ1-1; no firm D call. The CDR3 runs 15 residues. The germline V and J ends were trimmed by 3 bases and 0 bases, with 11 bases remaining between them. The CDR3 sequence is CASSFPGSLNTEAFF. As DNA, the CDR3 is TGTGCCAGCAGTTTTCCGGGGTCTTTGAACACTGAAGCTTTCTTT.

This clonotype was seen many times. The chain employs TRBV6-5 and TRBJ2-7, with D hard to call. The CDR3 covers 13 residues. V was clipped by 6 bases and J by 7 bases, with 16 bases between them. Germline loops: CDR1 MNHEY, CDR2 SVGAGI. CDR3 amino acids: CASRSPGSLEQYF. The DNA of the CDR3 is TGTGCCAGCAGGTCACCGGGCTCCCTAGAGCAGTACTTC.

The chain has TRBV7-2 and TRBJ2-7, with a possible D match to TRBD1 (6 bases). The CDR3 is made up of 15 amino acids. Trimming left V 4 bases short and J 4 bases short, with 17 bases between. CDR1 SGHTA and CDR2 FQGNSA come from the germline V gene. CDR3 sequence reads: CASSSRGLGYYEQYF. The CDR3 region has the DNA TGTGCCAGCAGCTCCAGGGGTCTCGGCTATTACGAGCAGTACTTC.

The V call is TRBV7-2, the J call TRBJ1-4; D is undetermined. The V gene lost 1 base and the J gene lost 3 bases, with 9 bases spanning the gap. This CDR3 comprises 15 residues. The germline gives CDR1 SGHTA, CDR2 FQGNSA. CDR3 sequence reads: CASSLDSASNEKLFF. CDR3 bases: TGTGCCAGCAGCTTAGATAGCGCGTCTAATGAAAAACTGTTTTTT.

This rearrangement joins TRBV3-1 to TRBJ2-5, with 7 bases fitting TRBD2. The germline gives CDR1 LGHDT, CDR2 YNNKEL (reference sequence). The length of the CDR3 is 15 residues. The J segment lost 5 bases and the V segment lost 2 bases, leaving 8 bases of the junction unmatched. CDR3 DNA sequence: TGTGCCAGCAGCCAACGCGGGGGAAAGCAGGAGACCCAGTACTTC. Translation gives CASSQRGGKQETQYF.

V is TRBV20-1 and J is TRBJ2-5, with 11 bases fitting TRBD2. V dropped 6 bases and J dropped 5; count of bases not matched to a gene: 11. CDR1 and CDR2 (germline): DFQATT, SNEGSKA (reference sequence). The CDR3 has 15 amino acids. For the CDR3, the DNA is TGCAGTGCCCGGACTAGCGGGCGGTCATGGGAGACCCAGTACTTC. This translates into CSARTSGRSWETQYF.

This clonotype came up a few times. CDR3 in amino acids: CASSLVRGRMMETQYF. CDR3 DNA: TGTGCCAGCAGCTTAGTTCGGGGGAGGATGATGGAGACCCAGTACTTC. This rearrangement joins TRBV7-2 to TRBJ2-7; D is perhaps TRBD2 (6 bases). The J call may be incorrect, as the DNA end agrees better with TRBJ2-5. From germline, CDR1 is SGHTA and CDR2 FQGNSA. This CDR3 is 16 amino acids long.

J is TRBJ2-5 and V is TRBV20-1; weak D call: TRBD1 (6 bases). The germline V gene encodes CDR1 DFQATT and CDR2 SNEGSKA (reference sequence). Trimming stripped 1 base from V and 5 bases from J, with 11 bases between. This CDR3 comprises 13 residues. In nucleotides, the CDR3 is TGCAGTGCTAGAGGACAGGAAAGGGAGACCCAGTACTTC. This gives the protein CSARGQERETQYF.

This clonotype turned up a few times. The J gene is TRBJ2-3, the V gene TRBV29-1, with unresolved D. V was cut by 4 bases and J by 3 bases, with 8 bases left in between. This CDR3 spans 12 amino acids. Per the germline V gene, CDR1 is SQVTM and CDR2 is ANQGSEA. Here the CDR3 DNA reads TGCAGCGTTGGAGCTGATACAGATACGCAGTATTTT. It encodes CSVGADTDTQYF.

This rearrangement joins TRBV20-1 to TRBJ1-1; weak D call: TRBD1 (6 bases). V was shortened by 0 bases and J by 3 bases, with 11 bases between the two germline ends. The CDR3 has 14 amino acids. CDR1 DFQATT and CDR2 SNEGSKA come from the germline V gene (reference sequence). CDR3 region: CSARDLRGDTEAFF. As DNA, the CDR3 is TGCAGTGCTAGAGATCTCAGGGGCGACACTGAAGCTTTCTTT.

This clonotype was found a few times. The chain joins TRBV12-3 or TRBV12-4 to TRBJ1-6; 7 nucleotides agree with TRBD1. The junction had 5 bases not matched to a gene; V was cut back by 4 bases and J by 14 bases. This CDR3 has 12 residues. The CDR3 here is CASSSTGVALHF. Here the CDR3 DNA reads TGTGCCAGCAGTTCAACAGGGGTGGCCCTCCACTTT.

Turning to this clonotype: A read error may produce the germline difference seen at one junction end. V usage is TRBV7-9 and J usage is TRBJ2-3; no clear D. CDR1 and CDR2 from the germline V gene are SEHNR and FQNEAQ (reference sequence). The CDR3 runs to 15 residues. The CDR3 region is CTSRSNQEGTDTQYF. The CDR3, as DNA: TGTACCAGCAGATCTAACCAGGAAGGCACAGATACGCAGTATTTT.